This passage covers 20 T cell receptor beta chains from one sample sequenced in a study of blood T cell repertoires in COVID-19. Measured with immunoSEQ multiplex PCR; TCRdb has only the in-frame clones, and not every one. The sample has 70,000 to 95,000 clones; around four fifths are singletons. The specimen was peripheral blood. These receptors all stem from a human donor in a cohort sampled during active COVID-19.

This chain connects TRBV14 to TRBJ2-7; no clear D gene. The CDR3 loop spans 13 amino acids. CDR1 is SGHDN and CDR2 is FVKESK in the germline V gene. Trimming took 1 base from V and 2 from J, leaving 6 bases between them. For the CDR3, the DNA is TGTGCCAGCAGCCAAGTTGGGCCCTACGAGCAGTACTTC. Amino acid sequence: CASSQVGPYEQYF. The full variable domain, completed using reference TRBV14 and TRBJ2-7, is EAGVTQFPSHSVIEKGQTVTLRCDPISGHDNLYWYRRVMGKEIKFLLHFVKESKQDESGMPNNRFLAERTGGTYSTLKVQPAELEDSGVYFCASSQVGPYEQYFGPGTRLTVT.

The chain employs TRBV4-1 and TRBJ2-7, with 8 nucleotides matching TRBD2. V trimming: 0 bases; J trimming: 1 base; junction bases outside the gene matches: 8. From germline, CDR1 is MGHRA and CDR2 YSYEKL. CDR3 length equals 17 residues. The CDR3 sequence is CASSQDPKRGRSYEQYF. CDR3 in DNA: TGCGCCAGCAGCCAAGATCCCAAGCGGGGGAGATCCTACGAGCAGTACTTC.

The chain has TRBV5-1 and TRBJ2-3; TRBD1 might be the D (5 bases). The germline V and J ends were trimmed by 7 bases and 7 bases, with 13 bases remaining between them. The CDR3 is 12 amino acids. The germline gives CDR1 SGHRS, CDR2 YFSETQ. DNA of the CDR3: TGCGCCAGCGCACAGGAAGGATATACGCAGTATTTT. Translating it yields CASAQEGYTQYF.

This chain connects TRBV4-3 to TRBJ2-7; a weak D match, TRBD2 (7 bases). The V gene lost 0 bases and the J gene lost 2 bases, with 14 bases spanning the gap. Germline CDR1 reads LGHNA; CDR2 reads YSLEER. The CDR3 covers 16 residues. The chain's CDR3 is CASSQDAAGAPYEQYF. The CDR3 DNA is TGCGCCAGCAGCCAAGATGCGGCGGGGGCTCCCTACGAGCAGTACTTC.

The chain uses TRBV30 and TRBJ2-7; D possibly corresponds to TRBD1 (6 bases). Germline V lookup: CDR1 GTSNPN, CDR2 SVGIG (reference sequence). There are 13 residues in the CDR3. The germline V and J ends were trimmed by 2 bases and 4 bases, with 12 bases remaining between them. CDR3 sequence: CAWSRGLRYEQYF. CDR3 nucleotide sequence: TGTGCCTGGAGTAGGGGGTTACGGTACGAGCAGTACTTC.

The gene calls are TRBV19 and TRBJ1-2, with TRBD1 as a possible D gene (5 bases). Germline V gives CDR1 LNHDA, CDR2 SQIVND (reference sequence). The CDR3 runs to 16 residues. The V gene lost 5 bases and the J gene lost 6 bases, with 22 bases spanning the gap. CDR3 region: CASSGKGHKEFHGYTF. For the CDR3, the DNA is TGTGCCAGTAGTGGAAAAGGACATAAAGAATTTCATGGCTACACCTTC. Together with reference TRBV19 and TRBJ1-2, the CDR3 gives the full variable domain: DGGITQSPKYLFRKEGQNVTLSCEQNLNHDAMYWYRQDPGQGLRLIYYSQIVNDFQKGDIAEGYSVSREKKESFPLTVTSAQKNPTAFYLCASSGKGHKEFHGYTFGSGTRLTVV.

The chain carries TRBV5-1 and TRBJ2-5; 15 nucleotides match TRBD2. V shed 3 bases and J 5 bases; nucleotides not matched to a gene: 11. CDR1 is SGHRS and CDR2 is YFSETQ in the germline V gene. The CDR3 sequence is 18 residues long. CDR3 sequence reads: CASSSGLAGGPVGETQYF. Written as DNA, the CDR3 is TGCGCCAGCAGCTCCGGACTAGCGGGGGGGCCGGTTGGTGAGACCCAGTACTTC.

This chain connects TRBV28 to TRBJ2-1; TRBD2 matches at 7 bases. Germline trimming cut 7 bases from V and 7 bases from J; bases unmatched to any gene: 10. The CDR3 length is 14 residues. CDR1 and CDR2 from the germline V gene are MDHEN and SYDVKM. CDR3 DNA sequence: TGTGCCAGCACCTGGGGGGGACTGGTTAATGAGCAGTTCTTC. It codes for CASTWGGLVNEQFF.

The CDR3 region has the DNA TGTGCCAGCCGTCGGGACTCCTCATTGATTCAGTACTTC. Translating gives CASRRDSSLIQYF. The chain links TRBV6-6 to TRBJ2-4; D might be TRBD2 (6 bases). The CDR3 has 13 amino acids. Trimming shortened V by 8 bases and J by 10 bases, and 18 bases separated the two germline ends. Germline V lookup: CDR1 MNHNY, CDR2 SVGAGI (reference sequence).

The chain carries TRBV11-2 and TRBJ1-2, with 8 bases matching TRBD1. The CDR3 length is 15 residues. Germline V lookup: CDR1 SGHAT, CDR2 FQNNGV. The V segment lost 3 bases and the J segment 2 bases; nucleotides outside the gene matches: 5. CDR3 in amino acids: CASSLGDRKNYGYTF. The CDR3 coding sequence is TGTGCCAGCAGCTTGGGGGACAGGAAGAACTATGGCTACACCTTC.

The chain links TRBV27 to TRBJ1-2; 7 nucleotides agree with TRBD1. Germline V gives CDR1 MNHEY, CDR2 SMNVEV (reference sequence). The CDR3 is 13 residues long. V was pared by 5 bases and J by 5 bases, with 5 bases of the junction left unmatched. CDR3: CASSHRGWYGYTF. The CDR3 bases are TGTGCCAGCAGTCACAGGGGCTGGTATGGCTACACCTTC.

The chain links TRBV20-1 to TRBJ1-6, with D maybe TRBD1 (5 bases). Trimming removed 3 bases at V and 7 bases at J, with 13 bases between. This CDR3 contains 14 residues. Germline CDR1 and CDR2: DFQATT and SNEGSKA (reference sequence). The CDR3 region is CSASRVTANSPLHF. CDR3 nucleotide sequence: TGCAGTGCTAGTCGCGTGACAGCCAATTCACCCCTCCACTTT.

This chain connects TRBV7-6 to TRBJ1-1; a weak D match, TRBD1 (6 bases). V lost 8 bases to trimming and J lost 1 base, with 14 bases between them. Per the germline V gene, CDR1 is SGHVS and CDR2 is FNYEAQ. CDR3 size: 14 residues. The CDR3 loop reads CASSKIGGNTEAFF. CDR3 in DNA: TGTGCCAGCTCAAAGATAGGGGGGAACACTGAAGCTTTCTTT.

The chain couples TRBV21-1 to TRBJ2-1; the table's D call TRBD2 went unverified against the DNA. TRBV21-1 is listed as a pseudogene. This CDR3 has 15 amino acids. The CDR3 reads CASSKTRGEYNEQFF. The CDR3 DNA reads TGTGCCAGCAGCAAAACACGGGGGGAATACAATGAGCAGTTCTTC.

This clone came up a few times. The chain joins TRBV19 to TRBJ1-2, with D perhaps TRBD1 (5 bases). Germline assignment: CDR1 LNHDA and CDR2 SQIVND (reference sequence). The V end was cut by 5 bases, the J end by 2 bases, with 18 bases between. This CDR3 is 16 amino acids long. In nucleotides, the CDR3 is TGTGCCAGTAGTTCCACCCACGACAGCTTCAACTATGGCTACACCTTC. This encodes CASSSTHDSFNYGYTF. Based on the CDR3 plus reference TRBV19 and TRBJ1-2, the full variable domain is DGGITQSPKYLFRKEGQNVTLSCEQNLNHDAMYWYRQDPGQGLRLIYYSQIVNDFQKGDIAEGYSVSREKKESFPLTVTSAQKNPTAFYLCASSSTHDSFNYGYTFGSGTRLTVV.

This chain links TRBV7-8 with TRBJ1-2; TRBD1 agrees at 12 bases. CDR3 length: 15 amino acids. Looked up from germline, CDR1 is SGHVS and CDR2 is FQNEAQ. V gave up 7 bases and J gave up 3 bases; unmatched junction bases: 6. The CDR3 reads CASTWDRGQDYGYTF. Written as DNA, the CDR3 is TGTGCCAGCACCTGGGACAGGGGGCAAGACTATGGCTACACCTTC. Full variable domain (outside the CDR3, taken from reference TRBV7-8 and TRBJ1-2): GAGVSQSPRYKVAKRGQDVALRCDPISGHVSLFWYQQALGQGPEFLTYFQNEAQLDKSGLPSDRFFAERPEGSVSTLKIQRTQQEDSAVYLCASTWDRGQDYGYTFGSGTRLTVV.

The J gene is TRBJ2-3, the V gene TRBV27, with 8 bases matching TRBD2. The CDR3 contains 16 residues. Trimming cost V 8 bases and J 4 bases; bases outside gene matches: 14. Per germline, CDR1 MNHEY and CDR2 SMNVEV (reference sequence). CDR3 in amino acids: CASSRRGGGPADTQYF. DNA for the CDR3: TGTGCCAGCTCGAGGAGGGGCGGGGGGCCCGCAGATACGCAGTATTTT.

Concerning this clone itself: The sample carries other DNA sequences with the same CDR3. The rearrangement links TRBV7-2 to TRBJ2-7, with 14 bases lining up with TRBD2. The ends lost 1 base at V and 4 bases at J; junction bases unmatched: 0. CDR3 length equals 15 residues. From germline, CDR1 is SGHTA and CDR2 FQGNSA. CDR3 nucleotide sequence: TGTGCCAGCAGCTTAGGGACTAGCGGGGGGTACGAGCAGTACTTC. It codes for CASSLGTSGGYEQYF.

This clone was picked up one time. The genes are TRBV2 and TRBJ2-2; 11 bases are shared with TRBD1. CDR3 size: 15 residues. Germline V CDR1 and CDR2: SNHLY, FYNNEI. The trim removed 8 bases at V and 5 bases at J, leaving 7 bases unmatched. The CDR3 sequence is CASQGTGGFTGELFF. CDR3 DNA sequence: TGTGCCAGCCAAGGGACAGGGGGTTTTACCGGGGAGCTGTTTTTT.

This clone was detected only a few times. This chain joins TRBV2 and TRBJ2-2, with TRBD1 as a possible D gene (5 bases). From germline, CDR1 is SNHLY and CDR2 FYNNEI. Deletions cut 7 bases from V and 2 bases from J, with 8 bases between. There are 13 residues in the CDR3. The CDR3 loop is CASNDRNTGELFF. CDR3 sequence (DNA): TGTGCCAGCAACGACAGAAACACCGGGGAGCTGTTTTTT.